This TCR beta chain is from a study of blood T cell repertoires in COVID-19. The V and J ends lost 7 bases and 1 base respectively, with 10 bases between them. The CDR3 extends over 13 amino acids. Germline CDR1 is MNHEY and CDR2 is SVGAGI. TCRdb keeps only in-frame clones here, not all; method: immunoSEQ multiplex PCR. Of 90,000 or so clones listed, roughly 85% are singletons. V and J are TRBV6-5 and TRBJ1-1; D gene uncertain. The sample consisted of peripheral blood. The clonotype originates from a human donor in a cohort sampled during active COVID-19. This chain's CDR3 is CASNAPENTEAFF. CDR3 coding DNA: TGTGCCAGCAACGCCCCAGAGAACACTGAAGCTTTCTTT.